A selection of T cell receptor beta chains follows, all from one sample in a study of blood T cell repertoires in COVID-19. Method: immunoSEQ multiplex PCR; TCRdb's copy keeps in-frame clones and lacks some. Here the sample spans about 300,000 clones, approximately 83% being singletons. The specimen sequenced was peripheral blood. These receptors were taken from a woman in her forties or fifties who had recovered from COVID-19. Each CDR3 is given with its conserved first and last residue. The D gene is left open where the match is weak. Rows may omit the clone size; those that give it use once, few, many or a size class.

V: TRBV11-3
J: TRBJ2-5
size: -
D: TRBD1
DNA: TGTGCCAGCAGCTCAGGGGGACAGGGCCAAGAGACCCAGTACTTC
CDR3: CASSSGGQGQETQYF

V: TRBV2
J: TRBJ2-5
size: -
D: TRBD1
DNA: TGTGCCAGCAATCGGGACAGGGGGATCGTGACCCAGTACTTC
CDR3: CASNRDRGIVTQYF

V: TRBV18
J: TRBJ1-1
size: -
D: -
DNA: TGTGCCAGCTCACTAGAGGAGACGAGCACTGAAGCTTTCTTT
CDR3: CASSLEETSTEAFF

V: TRBV9
J: TRBJ2-1
size: -
D: TRBD2
DNA: TGTGCCAGCAGCCCAACTAGCGGATCCTACAATGAGCAGTTCTTC
CDR3: CASSPTSGSYNEQFF

V: TRBV19
J: TRBJ1-6
size: -
D: TRBD1
DNA: TGTGCCAGTAGCCAGGGGGCGATTTCACCCCTCCACTTT
CDR3: CASSQGAISPLHF

V: TRBV27
J: TRBJ2-1
size: once
D: TRBD1
DNA: TGTGCCAGCAGTTTAGGGACAGGGGGCTGGGGTGAGCAGTTCTTC
CDR3: CASSLGTGGWGEQFF

V: TRBV5-1
J: TRBJ2-7
size: -
D: -
DNA: TGCGCCAGCAGCTTCAGGGACTCCTACGAGCAGTACTTC
CDR3: CASSFRDSYEQYF

V: TRBV7-2
J: TRBJ2-2
size: -
D: -
DNA: TGTGCCAGCAGCTTAAGGACTACCGTTCCCGGGGAGCTGTTTTTT
CDR3: CASSLRTTVPGELFF

V: TRBV28
J: TRBJ2-5
size: -
D: -
DNA: TGTGCCAGCAGTTCACCGACAGGGAGGGAGACCCAGTACTTC
CDR3: CASSSPTGRETQYF

V: TRBV29-1
J: TRBJ1-5
size: -
D: TRBD1
DNA: TGCAGCGTTGCCGGGACAGGGGCAGGGTATCAGCCCCAGCATTTT
CDR3: CSVAGTGAGYQPQHF

V: TRBV24-1
J: TRBJ2-7
size: -
D: TRBD2
DNA: TGTGCCACCAGTGACCCGACTAGCGGGAGCTACGAGCAGTACTTC
CDR3: CATSDPTSGSYEQYF

V: TRBV6-6
J: TRBJ2-2
size: -
D: TRBD1
DNA: TGTGCCAGCATCGATATGACAGGGACCGGGGAGCTGTTTTTT
CDR3: CASIDMTGTGELFF

V: TRBV28
J: TRBJ2-1
size: -
D: TRBD2
DNA: TGTGCCAGCAGTTACCCCTGGGCGGGGGGAGACAATGAGCGGCAGTTCTTC
CDR3: CASSYPWAGGDNERQFF

V: TRBV19
J: TRBJ1-3
size: once
D: -
DNA: TGTGCCAGTAAAAACAGCCAGCCTGGAAACACCATATATTTT
CDR3: CASKNSQPGNTIYF

V: TRBV19
J: TRBJ1-1
size: -
D: -
DNA: TGTGCCAGTAGTACTAACAGGGACACTGAAGCTTTCTTT
CDR3: CASSTNRDTEAFF

V: TRBV3-1/TRBV3-2
J: TRBJ2-5
size: -
D: TRBD2
DNA: TGTGCCAGCAGCCAAGTCCTAGCGGGGGGGCCTACACAAGAGACCCAGTACTTC
CDR3: CASSQVLAGGPTQETQYF

V: TRBV25-1
J: TRBJ2-7
size: -
D: TRBD1
DNA: TGTGCCAGCAGCGACGCCGGGACAGCAACCTACGAGCAGTACTTC
CDR3: CASSDAGTATYEQYF

V: TRBV7-6
J: TRBJ2-1
size: few
D: TRBD1
DNA: TGTGCCAGCAGTTCAGGGGGCCGAGGGTACAATGAGCAGTTCTTC
CDR3: CASSSGGRGYNEQFF

V: TRBV7-2
J: TRBJ1-5
size: few
D: TRBD1
DNA: TGTGCCAGCAGCTCCGAAAGGGGGCCCAATCAGCCCCAGCATTTT
CDR3: CASSSERGPNQPQHF

V: TRBV6-5
J: TRBJ2-1
size: -
D: -
DNA: TGTGCCAGCAGGCCGGGATCCCTTGGGCGCAATGAGCAGTTCTTC
CDR3: CASRPGSLGRNEQFF

V: TRBV7-2
J: TRBJ2-3
size: -
D: -
DNA: TGTGCCAGCAGCTTAAGCGCTTTAGGAGCAGATACGCAGTATTTT
CDR3: CASSLSALGADTQYF

V: TRBV30
J: TRBJ1-4
size: once
D: -
DNA: TGTGCCTGGAGCGCCAGCCGGGTACTGTTTTTT
CDR3: CAWSASRVLFF

V: TRBV28
J: TRBJ1-5
size: -
D: TRBD1
DNA: TGTGCCAGTTCCGGGGGGGGACAGTATAGCAATCAGCCCCAGCATTTT
CDR3: CASSGGGQYSNQPQHF

V: TRBV7-2
J: TRBJ1-2
size: -
D: -
DNA: TGTGCCAGCAGCAACATCTATGGCTACACCTTC
CDR3: CASSNIYGYTF

V: TRBV19
J: TRBJ2-5
size: once
D: -
DNA: TGTGCCAGTAGTATCGCATTAAGCGAAGAGACCCAGTACTTC
CDR3: CASSIALSEETQYF

V: TRBV27
J: TRBJ2-3
size: -
D: -
DNA: TGTGCCGCGAGCACAGATACGCAGTATTTT
CDR3: CAASTDTQYF

V: TRBV4-3
J: TRBJ1-2
size: -
D: -
DNA: TGCGCCAGCAGCCAAGTGGAGGCCGGGGGGGGGAGTGGCTACACCTTC
CDR3: CASSQVEAGGGSGYTF

V: TRBV7-9
J: TRBJ2-3
size: -
D: -
DNA: TGTGCCAGCAGCTTAGACTCCGGAGGGGGCACAGATACGCAGTATTTT
CDR3: CASSLDSGGGTDTQYF

V: TRBV6-5
J: TRBJ1-5
size: once
D: -
DNA: TGTGCCAGCAGTTACATAGGCAATCAGCCCCAGCATTTT
CDR3: CASSYIGNQPQHF

V: TRBV4-2
J: TRBJ2-2
size: -
D: TRBD2
DNA: TGTGCCAGCAGCCAAGAGGGACAATGGGGCCAAGCGGGGGGGTACACCGGGGAGCTGTTTTTT
CDR3: CASSQEGQWGQAGGYTGELFF

V: TRBV5-1
J: TRBJ2-2
size: once
D: -
DNA: TGCGCCAGCAGCGACCCCTCCCGACGGGCCGGGGAGCTGTTTTTT
CDR3: CASSDPSRRAGELFF

V: TRBV25-1
J: TRBJ2-2
size: few
D: TRBD1
DNA: TGTGCCAGCAGTGACTCTCCGGGACAGCAGAACACCGGGGAGCTGTTTTTT
CDR3: CASSDSPGQQNTGELFF

V: TRBV28
J: TRBJ2-6
size: -
D: -
DNA: TGTGCCAGCAGTTTACGATCGGGGGTGGGCTCTGGGGCCAACGTCCTGACTTTC
CDR3: CASSLRSGVGSGANVLTF

V: TRBV4-2
J: TRBJ1-3
size: few
D: TRBD1
DNA: TGTGCCAGCAGCCAAGATAGGGGGACAGTGAACACCATATATTTT
CDR3: CASSQDRGTVNTIYF

V: TRBV5-1
J: TRBJ2-5
size: -
D: TRBD2
DNA: TGCGCCAGCAGCCTGGGGACTAGCGAGGAGACCCAGTACTTC
CDR3: CASSLGTSEETQYF

V: TRBV6-4
J: TRBJ1-6
size: -
D: TRBD1
DNA: TGTGCCAGCAGACCGGGACAGGAGGAATCACCCCTCCACTTT
CDR3: CASRPGQEESPLHF

V: TRBV10-2
J: TRBJ1-5
size: -
D: -
DNA: TGCGCCAGCCTGGAGCAGCCCAATCAGCCCCAGCATTTT
CDR3: CASLEQPNQPQHF

V: TRBV4-3
J: TRBJ2-1
size: -
D: -
DNA: TGCGCCAGCAGCCAAGATATCGCGGAAAGCTCCTACAATGAGCAGTTCTTC
CDR3: CASSQDIAESSYNEQFF

V: TRBV28
J: TRBJ2-7
size: -
D: TRBD1
DNA: TGTGCCACAAACCGGGAGCGGACAGGGTCCATGTTC
CDR3: CATNRERTGSMF

V: TRBV10-3
J: TRBJ1-1
size: -
D: -
DNA: TGTGCCATCAGTGAGCTGGGGGGGACTGAAGCTTTCTTT
CDR3: CAISELGGTEAFF

V: TRBV12-3/TRBV12-4
J: TRBJ1-5
size: -
D: -
DNA: TGTGCCAGCAGTGGCTTAACAGGGCCCCAGCATTTT
CDR3: CASSGLTGPQHF

V: TRBV10-1
J: TRBJ2-7
size: -
D: TRBD1
DNA: TGCGCCAGCAGTGCACAGACAGGGTCGACCTACGAGCAGTACTTC
CDR3: CASSAQTGSTYEQYF

V: TRBV7-2
J: TRBJ1-1
size: -
D: -
DNA: TGTGCCAGCAGCGGCAACAATTGGGGCCCTGAAGCTTTCTTT
CDR3: CASSGNNWGPEAFF

V: TRBV5-4
J: TRBJ2-1
size: once
D: TRBD2
DNA: TGTGCCAGCAGCGTAGGACTAGCGGGGATCAATGAGCAGTTCTTC
CDR3: CASSVGLAGINEQFF

V: TRBV7-2
J: TRBJ2-5
size: many
D: TRBD2
DNA: TGTGCCAGCAGCTTACTAGCGGCCAGCCAAGAGACCCAGTACTTC
CDR3: CASSLLAASQETQYF

V: TRBV27
J: TRBJ1-1
size: -
D: -
DNA: TGTGCCACGAACACAGGGCGTGGCACTGAAGCTTTCTTT
CDR3: CATNTGRGTEAFF

V: TRBV29-1
J: TRBJ1-1
size: -
D: -
DNA: TGCAGCGTTGATTCCGGGTATGGCACTGAAGCTTTCTTT
CDR3: CSVDSGYGTEAFF

V: TRBV2
J: TRBJ1-2
size: -
D: -
DNA: TGTGCCAGCAGTGGGCAGGCCTATGGCTACACCTTC
CDR3: CASSGQAYGYTF